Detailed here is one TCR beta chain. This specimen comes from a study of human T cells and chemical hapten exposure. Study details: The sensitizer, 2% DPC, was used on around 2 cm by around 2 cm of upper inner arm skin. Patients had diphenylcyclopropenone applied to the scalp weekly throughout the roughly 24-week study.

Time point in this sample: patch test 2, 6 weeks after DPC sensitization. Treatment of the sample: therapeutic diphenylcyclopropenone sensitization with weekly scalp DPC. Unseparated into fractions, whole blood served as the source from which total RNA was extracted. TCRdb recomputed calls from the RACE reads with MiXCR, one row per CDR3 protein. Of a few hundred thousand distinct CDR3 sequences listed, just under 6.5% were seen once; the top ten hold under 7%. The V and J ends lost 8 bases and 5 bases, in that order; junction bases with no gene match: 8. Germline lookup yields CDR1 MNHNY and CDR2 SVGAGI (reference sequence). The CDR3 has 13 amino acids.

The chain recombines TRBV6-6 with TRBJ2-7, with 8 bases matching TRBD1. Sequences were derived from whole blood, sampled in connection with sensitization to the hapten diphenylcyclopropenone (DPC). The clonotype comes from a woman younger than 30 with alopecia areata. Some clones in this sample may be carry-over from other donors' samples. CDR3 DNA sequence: TGTGCCAGCGTGGTACGACAGGGGAACGAGCAGTACTTC. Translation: CASVVRQGNEQYF.